Below are 13 T cell receptor beta chains sequenced from a single sample in a study of shared clonotypes between healthy human individuals. Here immunoSEQ multiplex PCR was the method, and the copy in TCRdb shows in-frame clones only, minus some. The table records roughly 700,000 clones, around two thirds of them present only once. The material sequenced was memory CD4+ T cells sorted from blood. Regarding subset: CD45RA-negative fraction. The receptor set was obtained from a woman in her twenties or thirties in good health.

The J gene is TRBJ1-1, the V gene TRBV5-4; a weak D match, TRBD1 (5 bases). The CDR3 runs 13 residues. V was trimmed by 0 bases and J by 8 bases, leaving 11 bases between them. From germline, CDR1 is SGHNT and CDR2 YYREEE (reference sequence). CDR3 amino acids: CASSLAGGREAFF. In DNA form, the CDR3 reads TGTGCCAGCAGCTTGGCTGGGGGACGGGAAGCTTTCTTT.

The chain uses TRBV5-1 and TRBJ1-5, with a possible D match to TRBD1 (5 bases). There are 15 residues in the CDR3. Germline lookup yields CDR1 SGHRS and CDR2 YFSETQ. Trimming removed 2 bases at V and 2 bases at J, with 11 bases between. CDR3 region: CASSLEGRGNQPQHF. The CDR3 coding sequence is TGCGCCAGCAGCTTAGAGGGGCGAGGCAATCAGCCCCAGCATTTT.

This clone was recorded a few times. The chain links TRBV4-2 to TRBJ2-2, with 8 bases that match TRBD1. The CDR3 runs to 16 residues. Per germline, CDR1 LGHNA and CDR2 YNFKEQ. J was trimmed by 0 bases and V by 3 bases; bases with no gene match: 3. CDR3 amino acids: CASSQTQGANTGELFF. DNA of the CDR3: TGTGCCAGCAGCCAGACACAGGGGGCGAACACCGGGGAGCTGTTTTTT.

The chain has TRBV10-1 and TRBJ2-2; unclear D gene. The germline V gene has CDR1 WNHNN and CDR2 SYGVQD (reference sequence). V was cut by 6 bases and J by 4 bases, with 15 bases left in between. This CDR3 has 15 amino acids. The CDR3: CASSPWVGSTGELFF. DNA for the CDR3: TGCGCCAGCAGCCCCTGGGTGGGTAGCACCGGGGAGCTGTTTTTT.

This clone has only a few counts. The genes are TRBV30 and TRBJ1-2; 7 bases are a match to TRBD1. The CDR3 has 14 amino acids. The germline V gene has CDR1 GTSNPN and CDR2 SVGIG (reference sequence). CDR3 residues: CAGRGPGTAYGYTF. CDR3 DNA sequence: TGTGCTGGGAGAGGCCCCGGGACAGCTTATGGCTACACCTTC.

The chain combines TRBV5-1 with TRBJ2-2; tentatively, D is TRBD1 or TRBD2 (5 bases each). CDR1 is SGHRS, CDR2 YFSETQ, per germline. This CDR3 is built from 15 residues. V dropped 3 bases and J dropped 2 bases, with 11 bases sitting between them. CDR3 in amino acids: CASSSGPRNTGELFF. In nucleotides, the CDR3 is TGCGCCAGCAGCTCGGGACCGAGAAACACCGGGGAGCTGTTTTTT. The entire variable domain, with the rest obtained from reference TRBV5-1 and TRBJ2-2, is as follows: KAGVTQTPRYLIKTRGQQVTLSCSPISGHRSVSWYQQTPGQGLQFLFEYFSETQRNKGNFPGRFSGRQFSNSRSEMNVSTLELGDSALYLCASSSGPRNTGELFFGEGSRLTVL.

The rearrangement uses TRBV5-1 and TRBJ2-7; TRBD2 aligns across 7 bases. V lost 2 bases to trimming and J lost 2 bases; unmatched junction nucleotides: 13. From germline, CDR1 is SGHRS and CDR2 YFSETQ. This CDR3 has 17 amino acids. CDR3 nucleotide sequence: TGCGCCAGCAGCTTTGACCCGGGAGGTGTGGGGGCCTACGAGCAGTACTTC. Amino acids: CASSFDPGGVGAYEQYF.

The V call is TRBV6-4, the J call TRBJ2-2; D might be TRBD2 (6 bases). CDR3 length: 14 amino acids. In germline, CDR1 is MRHNA, CDR2 SNTAGT. The germline V and J ends were trimmed by 7 bases and 2 bases, with 11 bases remaining between them. CDR3 loop: CASKAGRNTGELFF. CDR3 DNA sequence: TGTGCCAGCAAGGCGGGAAGAAACACCGGGGAGCTGTTTTTT.

The rearrangement joins TRBV28 to TRBJ2-7; the match to TRBD2 covers 7 bases. Germline CDR1 MDHEN, CDR2 SYDVKM. With 2 bases clipped from V and 12 bases from J, the junction kept 10 bases outside the gene matches. The CDR3 is 13 residues long. CDR3 region: CASSLLTSDSLYF. CDR3 DNA: TGTGCCAGCAGTTTACTCACTAGCGACTCGCTGTACTTC.

This clone was counted many times. This chain connects TRBV6-5 to TRBJ1-5, with D perhaps matching TRBD1 (6 bases). Trimming removed 5 bases at V and 7 bases at J, with 9 bases between. The CDR3 sequence is 12 residues long. The germline CDR1 and CDR2 sequences are MNHEY and SVGAGI. In DNA, the CDR3 is TGTGCCAGCAGTGCGGACAGACAGCCCCAGCATTTT. Translating gives CASSADRQPQHF.

The J gene is TRBJ2-7, the V gene TRBV27, with D perhaps matching TRBD2 (5 bases). Germline V lookup: CDR1 MNHEY, CDR2 SMNVEV (reference sequence). The CDR3 totals 16 residues. V lost 4 bases and J lost 4, with 20 bases in between. DNA for the CDR3: TGTGCCAGCAGTTCTTCCCGGGAACCAAGAAAATACGAGCAGTACTTC. This encodes CASSSSREPRKYEQYF.

The chain combines TRBV7-3 with TRBJ2-1, with TRBD2 matching over 9 bases. Germline-derived CDR1 and CDR2 are SGHTA and FQGTGA. V lost 7 bases to trimming and J lost 0 bases; unmatched junction nucleotides: 7. CDR3 length equals 16 residues. CDR3: CASTLAGGSSYNEQFF. The CDR3 bases are TGTGCCAGCACCCTGGCGGGAGGGAGCTCCTACAATGAGCAGTTCTTC.

This clone appeared once. This rearrangement joins TRBV27 to TRBJ2-2, with D possibly matching TRBD2 (6 bases). Per germline, CDR1 MNHEY and CDR2 SMNVEV (reference sequence). Trimming pared 2 bases from V and 7 bases from J, leaving 11 bases between. The CDR3 has 14 residues. The CDR3 loop reads CASSLRRELGELFF. The CDR3 nucleotides read TGTGCCAGCAGTTTACGGCGGGAACTCGGGGAGCTGTTTTTT.